These T cell receptor beta chains were read from a single sample in a study of CD8 T cells in Susac syndrome. One entry per CDR3 protein results from TCRdb running MiXCR on the immunoSEQ multiplex PCR reads. The sample lists 250,000 to 350,000 distinct CDR3 sequences; about 85% were seen once. Sequencing input: CD8+ T cells from PBMCs. Receptors originate from a human donor with multiple sclerosis. Both conserved end residues are part of each CDR3. A D gene is named only where the DNA matches it firmly. Clone sizes are given selectively: once, few, many, or a class where the clone is expanded.

CDR3 protein: CASSSGGGPYEQYF; CDR3 DNA: TGTGCCAGCAGTTCGGGGGGAGGCCCCTACGAGCAGTACTTC; V gene: TRBV7-9; D gene: TRBD2; J gene: TRBJ2-7; clone size: NA
CDR3 protein: CASLDTGELFF; CDR3 DNA: TGTGCCAGCTTGGACACCGGGGAGCTGTTTTTT; V gene: TRBV2; D gene: NA; J gene: TRBJ2-2; clone size: NA
CDR3 protein: CASSKAPANEQFF; CDR3 DNA: TGTGCCAGCAGCAAAGCGCCAGCCAATGAGCAGTTCTTC; V gene: TRBV21-1; D gene: NA; J gene: TRBJ2-1; clone size: NA
CDR3 protein: CSANWARKQETQYF; CDR3 DNA: TGCAGTGCTAATTGGGCCAGGAAACAAGAGACCCAGTACTTC; V gene: TRBV20-1; D gene: NA; J gene: TRBJ2-5; clone size: NA
CDR3 protein: CASSPRTAPPHF; CDR3 DNA: TGTGCCAGCAGTCCGCGGACCGCACCCCCCCACTTT; V gene: TRBV28; D gene: NA; J gene: TRBJ1-6; clone size: NA
CDR3 protein: CASSSLGGEGYGYTF; CDR3 DNA: TGTGCCAGCAGTTCCTTAGGGGGCGAGGGCTATGGCTACACCTTC; V gene: TRBV6-5; D gene: TRBD1; J gene: TRBJ1-2; clone size: few
CDR3 protein: CASSQGTVALEQYF; CDR3 DNA: TGCGCCAGCAGCCAGGGGACAGTGGCCTTAGAGCAGTACTTC; V gene: TRBV4-1; D gene: TRBD1; J gene: TRBJ2-7; clone size: NA
CDR3 protein: CASSFRGASAYEQYF; CDR3 DNA: TGTGCCAGCAGTTTTAGGGGGGCTTCCGCCTACGAGCAGTACTTC; V gene: TRBV28; D gene: NA; J gene: TRBJ2-7; clone size: NA
CDR3 protein: CASSPRTSGVEQYF; CDR3 DNA: TGTGCCAGCAGCCCACGGACTAGCGGAGTCGAGCAGTACTTC; V gene: TRBV9; D gene: TRBD2; J gene: TRBJ2-7; clone size: NA
CDR3 protein: CSARPFRGTNYGYTF; CDR3 DNA: TGCAGTGCTAGACCGTTCAGAGGGACTAACTATGGCTACACCTTC; V gene: TRBV20-1; D gene: NA; J gene: TRBJ1-2; clone size: NA
CDR3 protein: CASSLLGRGPREQYF; CDR3 DNA: TGTGCCAGCAGTTTATTGGGCAGGGGACCGAGAGAGCAGTACTTC; V gene: TRBV27; D gene: NA; J gene: TRBJ2-7; clone size: NA
CDR3 protein: CASSPPDRAQETQYF; CDR3 DNA: TGTGCCAGCAGTCCCCCGGACAGGGCACAAGAGACCCAGTACTTC; V gene: TRBV6-1; D gene: TRBD1; J gene: TRBJ2-5; clone size: few
CDR3 protein: CASSPHNTGGTDTQYF; CDR3 DNA: TGTGCCAGCAGTCCCCATAACACGGGAGGTACAGATACGCAGTATTTT; V gene: TRBV28; D gene: TRBD2; J gene: TRBJ2-3; clone size: NA
CDR3 protein: CAISDPGGDNNEQFF; CDR3 DNA: TGTGCCATCAGTGATCCAGGGGGCGATAACAATGAGCAGTTCTTC; V gene: TRBV10-3; D gene: TRBD1; J gene: TRBJ2-1; clone size: NA
CDR3 protein: CASSGARREKAFF; CDR3 DNA: TGTGCCAGCAGTGGAGCTCGCAGGGAAAAAGCTTTCTTT; V gene: TRBV25-1; D gene: NA; J gene: TRBJ1-1; clone size: NA
CDR3 protein: CASSDILDTQYF; CDR3 DNA: TGTGCCAGCAGTGACATATTGGATACGCAGTATTTT; V gene: TRBV27; D gene: NA; J gene: TRBJ2-3; clone size: NA
CDR3 protein: CASLATGTALGYGYTF; CDR3 DNA: TGTGCCAGTCTAGCGACCGGGACCGCGCTGGGGTATGGCTACACCTTC; V gene: TRBV28; D gene: NA; J gene: TRBJ1-2; clone size: NA
CDR3 protein: CASSLGSFGGFF; CDR3 DNA: TGTGCCAGCAGCTTAGGTAGTTTTGGGGGGTTCTTC; V gene: TRBV7-9; D gene: NA; J gene: TRBJ2-1; clone size: NA
CDR3 protein: CASSSSEYEQYF; CDR3 DNA: TGTGCCAGCAGCTCATCAGAGTACGAGCAGTACTTC; V gene: TRBV9; D gene: NA; J gene: TRBJ2-7; clone size: once
CDR3 protein: CATSRDSGPTYEQYF; CDR3 DNA: TGTGCCACCAGCAGAGATTCCGGGCCTACCTACGAGCAGTACTTC; V gene: TRBV15; D gene: NA; J gene: TRBJ2-7; clone size: NA
CDR3 protein: CASSFAGGDNEQFF; CDR3 DNA: TGTGCCAGCAGTTTCGCAGGGGGTGACAATGAGCAGTTCTTC; V gene: TRBV28; D gene: TRBD1; J gene: TRBJ2-1; clone size: NA
CDR3 protein: CASSQAMAEETQYF; CDR3 DNA: TGTGCCAGCAGCCAAGCGATGGCAGAAGAGACCCAGTACTTC; V gene: TRBV14; D gene: NA; J gene: TRBJ2-5; clone size: NA
CDR3 protein: CASSLRFLVEGATEAFF; CDR3 DNA: TGTGCCAGCAGTTTAAGATTTTTGGTTGAGGGGGCCACTGAAGCTTTCTTT; V gene: TRBV27; D gene: TRBD1; J gene: TRBJ1-1; clone size: NA
CDR3 protein: CASTYTGEAYEQYF; CDR3 DNA: TGTGCCAGCACTTACACCGGGGAGGCCTACGAGCAGTACTTC; V gene: TRBV6-1; D gene: NA; J gene: TRBJ2-7; clone size: NA
CDR3 protein: CASSPLMGAAQHF; CDR3 DNA: TGTGCCAGCAGTCCTTTAATGGGAGCGGCCCAGCATTTT; V gene: TRBV27; D gene: NA; J gene: TRBJ1-5; clone size: NA
CDR3 protein: CASSLTLRQGAREQYF; CDR3 DNA: TGTGCCAGCAGTCTTACCCTAAGACAGGGGGCGAGGGAGCAGTACTTC; V gene: TRBV12-3/TRBV12-4; D gene: TRBD1; J gene: TRBJ2-7; clone size: NA
CDR3 protein: CASSPPGDSFYEQYF; CDR3 DNA: TGTGCCAGCAGCCCGCCAGGGGACTCCTTTTATGAGCAGTACTTC; V gene: TRBV7-9; D gene: NA; J gene: TRBJ2-7; clone size: NA
CDR3 protein: CASSLERANTEAFF; CDR3 DNA: TGTGCCAGCAGCTTAGAAAGGGCGAACACTGAAGCTTTCTTT; V gene: TRBV11-2; D gene: NA; J gene: TRBJ1-1; clone size: NA
CDR3 protein: CASSQDRGVRQDMNTEAFF; CDR3 DNA: TGTGCCAGCAGCCAAGATCGAGGGGTGAGACAGGACATGAACACTGAAGCTTTCTTT; V gene: TRBV4-2; D gene: NA; J gene: TRBJ1-1; clone size: NA
CDR3 protein: CASSLPRTWGDTEAFF; CDR3 DNA: TGTGCCAGTAGTCTACCCCGGACCTGGGGAGATACTGAAGCTTTCTTT; V gene: TRBV19; D gene: NA; J gene: TRBJ1-1; clone size: NA
CDR3 protein: CSVVQNTGELFF; CDR3 DNA: TGCAGCGTTGTCCAGAACACCGGGGAGCTGTTTTTT; V gene: TRBV29-1; D gene: NA; J gene: TRBJ2-2; clone size: NA
CDR3 protein: CASSVVDRPYEQYF; CDR3 DNA: TGTGCCAGCAGCGTAGTCGATAGACCCTACGAGCAGTACTTC; V gene: TRBV9; D gene: NA; J gene: TRBJ2-7; clone size: NA
CDR3 protein: CASRGPDVRRDTQYF; CDR3 DNA: TGTGCCAGCAGGGGACCGGACGTACGGCGGGATACGCAGTATTTT; V gene: TRBV2; D gene: NA; J gene: TRBJ2-3; clone size: NA
CDR3 protein: CASRLGRNYGYTF; CDR3 DNA: TGTGCCAGCCGATTAGGGAGGAACTATGGCTACACCTTC; V gene: TRBV11-2; D gene: NA; J gene: TRBJ1-2; clone size: once
CDR3 protein: CASSSDGRYEQYF; CDR3 DNA: TGTGCCAGCAGCTCAGACGGGAGGTACGAGCAGTACTTC; V gene: TRBV7-9; D gene: TRBD2; J gene: TRBJ2-7; clone size: few
CDR3 protein: CASSSMGETQYF; CDR3 DNA: TGTGCCAGCAGTTCGATGGGGGAGACCCAGTACTTC; V gene: TRBV5-4; D gene: NA; J gene: TRBJ2-5; clone size: NA
CDR3 protein: CASRTGKSYGYTF; CDR3 DNA: TGTGCCAGCCGGACAGGGAAGTCCTATGGCTACACCTTC; V gene: TRBV9; D gene: TRBD1; J gene: TRBJ1-2; clone size: NA